Detailed here is one T cell receptor (beta chain). These data come from a study of blood T cell repertoires in COVID-19. Sequencing used immunoSEQ multiplex PCR; TCRdb keeps in-frame clones, though not all of them. The repertoire has 150,000 to 200,000 clones, roughly 77% of them found once; the top ten carry around a sixth. The CDR3 covers 13 residues. The germline CDR1 and CDR2 sequences are SGHTA and FQGNSA. Deletions cut 5 bases from V and 3 bases from J, with 8 bases between. Specimen: PBMCs or T cells enriched from blood (not recorded which). This chain links TRBV7-2 with TRBJ1-5; D unresolved. This sequence originates from a woman aged 45-65 years with acute COVID-19. In DNA, the CDR3 is TGTGCCAGCAGCGAGCGAACCAATCAGCCCCAGCATTTT. Residues: CASSERTNQPQHF.